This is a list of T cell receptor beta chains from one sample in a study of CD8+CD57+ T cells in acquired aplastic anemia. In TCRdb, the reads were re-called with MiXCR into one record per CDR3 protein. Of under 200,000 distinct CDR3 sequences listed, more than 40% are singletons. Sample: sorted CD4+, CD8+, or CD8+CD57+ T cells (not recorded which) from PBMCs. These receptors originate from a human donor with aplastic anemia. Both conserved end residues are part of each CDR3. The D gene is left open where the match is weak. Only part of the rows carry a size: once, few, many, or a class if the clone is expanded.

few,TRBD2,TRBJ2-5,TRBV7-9,TGTGCCAGCAGCTTGGGAGGGAGTGAGACCCAGTACTTC,CASSLGGSETQYF
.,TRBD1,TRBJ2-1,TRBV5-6,TGTGCCAGCAGTGTCCTAACCGGGACAGGGAGCAATGAGCAGTTCTTC,CASSVLTGTGSNEQFF
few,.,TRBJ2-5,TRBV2,TGTGCCAGCAGCTTCGGTTGGACCCAAGGGACCCAGTACTTC,CASSFGWTQGTQYF
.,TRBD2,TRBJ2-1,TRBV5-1,TGCGCCAGCAGCTTGGATAGCGGGAGTGGATACAATGAGCAGTTCTTC,CASSLDSGSGYNEQFF
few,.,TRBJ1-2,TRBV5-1,TGCGCCAGCAGCTTGGACACCCCTAACTATGGCTACACCTTC,CASSLDTPNYGYTF
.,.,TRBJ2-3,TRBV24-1,TGTGCCACCAGTGATGTCGACACAGATACGCAGTATTTT,CATSDVDTDTQYF
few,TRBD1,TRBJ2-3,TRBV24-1,TGTGCCACCAGTGCTGACAGGGGGCCGACAGATACGCAGTATTTT,CATSADRGPTDTQYF
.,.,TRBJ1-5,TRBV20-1,TGCAGTGCTAGAGCTCGTATTTCGGAGCCCCAGCATTTT,CSARARISEPQHF
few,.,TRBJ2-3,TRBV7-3,TGTGCCAGCAGCTCCCTCCCCAGCACAGATACGCAGTATTTT,CASSSLPSTDTQYF
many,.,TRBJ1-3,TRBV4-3,TGCGCCAGCAGCCAAGACGGGGAGTACACCATATATTTT,CASSQDGEYTIYF
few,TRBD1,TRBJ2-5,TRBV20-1,TGCAGTGCCACCGGACAGGGGGCAGAGACCCAGTACTTC,CSATGQGAETQYF
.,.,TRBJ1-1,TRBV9,TGTGCCAGCAGCGTAGGCGGGGTAAGTGAAGCTTTCTTT,CASSVGGVSEAFF
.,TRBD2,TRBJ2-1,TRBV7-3,TGTGCCAGCAGCTCCTCGGGACTAGCCGACAATGAGCAGTTCTTC,CASSSSGLADNEQFF
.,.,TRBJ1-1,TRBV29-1,TGCAGCGTTGACAGGGGGAACACTGAAGCTTTCTTT,CSVDRGNTEAFF
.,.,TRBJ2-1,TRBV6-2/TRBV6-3,TGTGCCAGCAGTTACATCGAGGGGGAAAGCTCCTACAATGAGCAGTTCTTC,CASSYIEGESSYNEQFF
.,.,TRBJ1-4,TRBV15,TGTGCCACCAGCAACAGGGCAGATGAAAAACTGTTTTTT,CATSNRADEKLFF
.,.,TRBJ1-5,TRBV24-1,TGTGCCACCAGTGCGGGTCGGGTAAATCAGCCCCAGCATTTT,CATSAGRVNQPQHF
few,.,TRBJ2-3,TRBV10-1,TGCGCCAGCAGTGGGACCCACCCAAGTACGCAGTATTTT,CASSGTHPSTQYF
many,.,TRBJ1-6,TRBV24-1,TGTGCCACCGGACGGGGGGGGCAAAGTATGGGTTCACCCCTCCACTTT,CATGRGGQSMGSPLHF
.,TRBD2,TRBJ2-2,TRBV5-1,TGCGCCAGCAAGAGCGGGGGGGCCAAAAACGGGGAGCTGTTTTTT,CASKSGGAKNGELFF
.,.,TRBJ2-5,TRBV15,TGTGCCACCAGCAGAGCAGGGTTGGAAGAGACCCAGTACTTC,CATSRAGLEETQYF
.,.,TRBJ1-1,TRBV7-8,TGTGCCAGCAGCTTAGGCCGTAGACAGGAGGAAGCTTTCTTT,CASSLGRRQEEAFF
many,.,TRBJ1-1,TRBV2,TGTGCCAGCGGGGGGGGAGGGCCGAACACTGAAGCTTTCTTT,CASGGGGPNTEAFF
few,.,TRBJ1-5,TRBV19,TGTGCCAGTACTTTTACAGGGTTCAATCAGCCCCAGCATTTT,CASTFTGFNQPQHF
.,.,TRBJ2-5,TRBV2,TGTGCCAGCAGTTGGAGGGTTGAAGAGACCCAGTACTTC,CASSWRVEETQYF
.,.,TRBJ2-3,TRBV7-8,TGTGCCAGCAGCTTAGAGGGGGGACAGTACACAGATACGCAGTATTTT,CASSLEGGQYTDTQYF
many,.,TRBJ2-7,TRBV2,TGTGCCAGCAGTGATCGAGCGGTTACGCCCTACGAGCAGTACTTC,CASSDRAVTPYEQYF
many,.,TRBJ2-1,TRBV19,TGTGCCAGTAGTACTCGACAGCGAGTTTACAATGAGCAGTTCTTC,CASSTRQRVYNEQFF
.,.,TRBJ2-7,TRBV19,TGTGCCAGTAGACTGACAGTGAACTCCTACGAGCAGTACTTC,CASRLTVNSYEQYF
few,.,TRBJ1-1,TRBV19,TGTGCCTCAACGGCGAACACTGAAGCTTTCTTT,CASTANTEAFF
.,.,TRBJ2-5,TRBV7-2,TGTGCCAGCAGCAGAAAAGAGACCCAGTACTTC,CASSRKETQYF
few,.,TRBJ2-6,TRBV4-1,TGCGCCAGCAGCCAAGGGAGGGGCTCTGGGGCCAACGTCCTGACTTTC,CASSQGRGSGANVLTF
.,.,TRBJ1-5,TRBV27,TGTGCCAGCAGCCCGGGTGGTGGTAAGCAGCCCCAGCATTTT,CASSPGGGKQPQHF
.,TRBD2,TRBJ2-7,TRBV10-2,TGCGCCAGCAGTGAGAGCGGGGGCTACGAGCAGTACTTC,CASSESGGYEQYF
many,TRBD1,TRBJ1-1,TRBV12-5,TGTGCTAGTGGTTTGCCTAACCTACAGGGGGCCATGAACACTGAAGCTTTCTTT,CASGLPNLQGAMNTEAFF
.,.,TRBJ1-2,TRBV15,TGTGCCACCAGCAGAGATACGGTTGGGGGCTACACCTTC,CATSRDTVGGYTF
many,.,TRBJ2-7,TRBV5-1,TGCGCCAGCAGCTGGGGAGGCGAGCAGTACTTC,CASSWGGEQYF
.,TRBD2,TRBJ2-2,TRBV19,TGTGCCAGTAGTATTTTGTTGAGGGGAGGGCCAACCGGGGAGCTGTTTTTT,CASSILLRGGPTGELFF
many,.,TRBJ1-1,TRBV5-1,TGCGCCACCGCGATGGAGGGACGCATGAACACTGAAGCTTTCTTT,CATAMEGRMNTEAFF
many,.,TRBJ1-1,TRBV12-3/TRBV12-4,TGTGCCAGCACCTTTGACAGCATGAACACTGAAGCTTTCTTT,CASTFDSMNTEAFF
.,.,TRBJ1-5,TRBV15,TGTGCCACCAGCAGAGATCCCAATCAGCCCCAGCATTTT,CATSRDPNQPQHF
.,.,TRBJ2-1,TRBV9,TGTGCCAGCAGCGTACGAACCGGGACTCCGAATGAGCAGTTCTTC,CASSVRTGTPNEQFF
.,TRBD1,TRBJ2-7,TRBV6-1,TGTGCCAGTTACGGACAGGGGCCCTACGAGCAGTACTTC,CASYGQGPYEQYF
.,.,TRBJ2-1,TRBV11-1,TGTGCCAGCAGCTTAGGGCTTGGCGGGGAAGGTGAGCAGTTCTTC,CASSLGLGGEGEQFF